This entry describes one T cell receptor (beta chain). Then a second PCR, running roughly 7 to 12 cycles, was carried out with a sample-barcoded 5' primer and a J-beta primer mix. Each CDR3 protein gets one entry after TCRdb re-called the 5' RACE reads with MiXCR. This sample yields about 1.4 million distinct CDR3 sequences, of which roughly 59% are seen a single time; 6.5% to 8% belongs to the top ten. After removal of 4 bases from V and 1 base from J, the junction contained 6 bases not matched to a gene. This CDR3 has 15 amino acids. CDR1 is SGHVS and CDR2 is FQNEAQ in the germline V gene. This sample was included in a study of blood T cells in healthy people across ages. Donor samples were obtained from healthy Caucasian individuals from Russia, aged about 6 to 95. Each donor supplied roughly 9.2 milliliters of peripheral blood.

Sequenced input: blood. This chain joins TRBV7-8 and TRBJ1-2, with 7 bases lining up with TRBD1. The clonotype originates from a man in his late teens or twenties in good health. In DNA, the CDR3 is TGTGCCAGCAGCTACCGCGGACAGGTTAACTATGGCTACACCTTC. Encoded protein: CASSYRGQVNYGYTF.